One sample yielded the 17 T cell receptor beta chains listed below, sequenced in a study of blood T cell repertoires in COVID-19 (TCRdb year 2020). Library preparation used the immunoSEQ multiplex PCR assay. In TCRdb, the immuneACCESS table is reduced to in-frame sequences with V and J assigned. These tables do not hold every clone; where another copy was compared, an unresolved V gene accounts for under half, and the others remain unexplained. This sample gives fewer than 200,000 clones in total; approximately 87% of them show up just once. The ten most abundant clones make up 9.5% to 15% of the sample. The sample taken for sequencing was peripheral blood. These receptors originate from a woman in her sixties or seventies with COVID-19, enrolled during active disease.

CDR3 DNA: TGTGCCAGCAGCTCGGACAGGGGACCCTACAATGAGCAGTTCTTC. It codes for CASSSDRGPYNEQFF. V gene TRBV3-1 (or the pseudogene TRBV3-2) combines with J gene TRBJ2-1; 9 nucleotides align to TRBD1. The CDR3 is 15 amino acids. Germline CDR1 is LGHDT and CDR2 is YNNKEL (reference sequence). J was trimmed by 2 bases and V by 5 bases; bases with no gene match: 4.

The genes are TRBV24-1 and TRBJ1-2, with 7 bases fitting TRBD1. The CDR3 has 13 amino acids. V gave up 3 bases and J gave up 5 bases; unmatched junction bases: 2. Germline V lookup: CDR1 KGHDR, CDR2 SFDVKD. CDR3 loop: CATSDGGQYGYTF. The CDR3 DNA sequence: TGTGCCACCAGTGATGGGGGACAGTATGGCTACACCTTC.

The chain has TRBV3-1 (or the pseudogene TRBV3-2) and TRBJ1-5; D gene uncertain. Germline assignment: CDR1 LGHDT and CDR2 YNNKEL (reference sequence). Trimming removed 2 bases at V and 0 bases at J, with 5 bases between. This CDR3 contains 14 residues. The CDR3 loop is CASSQQVSNQPQHF. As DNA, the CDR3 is TGTGCCAGCAGCCAACAGGTTAGCAATCAGCCCCAGCATTTT.

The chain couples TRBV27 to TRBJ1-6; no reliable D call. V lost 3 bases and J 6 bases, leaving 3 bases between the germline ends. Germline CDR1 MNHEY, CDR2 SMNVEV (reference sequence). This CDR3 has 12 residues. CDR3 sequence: CASSFSNSPLHF. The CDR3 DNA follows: TGTGCCAGCAGTTTCAGTAATTCACCCCTCCACTTT.

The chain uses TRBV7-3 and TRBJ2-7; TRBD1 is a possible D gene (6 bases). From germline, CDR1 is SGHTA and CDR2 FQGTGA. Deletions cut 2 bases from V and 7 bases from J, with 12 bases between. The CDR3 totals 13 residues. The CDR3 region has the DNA TGTGCCAGCAGCTTAGGGACACCCAATGAGCAGTACTTC. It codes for CASSLGTPNEQYF.

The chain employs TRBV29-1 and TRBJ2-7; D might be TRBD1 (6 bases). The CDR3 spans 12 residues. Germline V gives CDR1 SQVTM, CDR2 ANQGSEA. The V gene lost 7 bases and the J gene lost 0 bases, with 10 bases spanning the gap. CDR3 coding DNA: TGCAGCGCCGCACAGGGCTCCTACGAGCAGTACTTC. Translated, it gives CSAAQGSYEQYF.

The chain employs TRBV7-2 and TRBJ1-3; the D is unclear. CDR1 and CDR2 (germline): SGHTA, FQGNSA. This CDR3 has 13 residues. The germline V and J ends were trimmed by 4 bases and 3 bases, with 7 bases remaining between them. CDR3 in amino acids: CASSSDFGNTIYF. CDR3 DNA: TGTGCCAGCAGCTCGGACTTTGGAAACACCATATATTTT.

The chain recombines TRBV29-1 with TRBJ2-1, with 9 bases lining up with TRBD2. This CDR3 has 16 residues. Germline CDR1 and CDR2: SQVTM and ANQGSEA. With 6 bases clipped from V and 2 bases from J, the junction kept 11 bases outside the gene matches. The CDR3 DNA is TGCAGCGTGGCGGGGGGGCAGAAACCCACCTACAATGAGCAGTTCTTC. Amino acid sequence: CSVAGGQKPTYNEQFF.

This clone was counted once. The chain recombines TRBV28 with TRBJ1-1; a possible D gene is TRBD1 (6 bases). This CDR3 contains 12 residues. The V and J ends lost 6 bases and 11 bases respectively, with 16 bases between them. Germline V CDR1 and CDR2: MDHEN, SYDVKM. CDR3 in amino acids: CASRNDRFGAFF. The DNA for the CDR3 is TGTGCCAGCAGAAACGACAGGTTTGGGGCTTTCTTT.

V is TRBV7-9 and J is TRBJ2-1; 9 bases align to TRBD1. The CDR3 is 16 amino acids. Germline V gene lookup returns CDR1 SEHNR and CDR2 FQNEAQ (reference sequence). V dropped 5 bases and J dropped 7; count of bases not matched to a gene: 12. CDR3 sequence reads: CASSPGYRGRRNEQFF. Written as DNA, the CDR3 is TGTGCCAGCAGCCCAGGTTACAGGGGGCGCCGAAATGAGCAGTTCTTC.

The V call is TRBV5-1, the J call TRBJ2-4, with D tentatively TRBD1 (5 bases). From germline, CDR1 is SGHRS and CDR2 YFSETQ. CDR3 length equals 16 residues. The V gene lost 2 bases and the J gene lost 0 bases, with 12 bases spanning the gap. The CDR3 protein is CASSLTTALAKNIQYF. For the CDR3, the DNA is TGCGCCAGCAGCTTAACGACAGCTCTAGCCAAAAACATTCAGTACTTC.

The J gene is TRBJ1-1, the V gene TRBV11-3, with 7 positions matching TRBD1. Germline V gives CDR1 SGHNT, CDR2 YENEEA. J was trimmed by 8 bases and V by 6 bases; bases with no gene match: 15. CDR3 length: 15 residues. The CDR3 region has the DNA TGTGCCAGCAGGAAAGGGGATAGCCGGGACAGAGAAGCTTTCTTT. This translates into CASRKGDSRDREAFF.

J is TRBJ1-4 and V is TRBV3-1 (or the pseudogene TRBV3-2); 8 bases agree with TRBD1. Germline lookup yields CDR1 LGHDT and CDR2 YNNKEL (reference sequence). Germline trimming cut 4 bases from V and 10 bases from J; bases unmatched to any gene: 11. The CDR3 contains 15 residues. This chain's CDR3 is CASSLSQGGLGKLFF. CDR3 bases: TGTGCCAGCAGCCTCTCACAGGGGGGACTTGGAAAACTGTTTTTT.

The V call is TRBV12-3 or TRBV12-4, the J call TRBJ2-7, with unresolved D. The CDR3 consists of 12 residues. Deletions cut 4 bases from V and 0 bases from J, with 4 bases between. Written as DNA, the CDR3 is TGTGCCAGCAGTTCCCTCTCCTACGAGCAGTACTTC. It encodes CASSSLSYEQYF.

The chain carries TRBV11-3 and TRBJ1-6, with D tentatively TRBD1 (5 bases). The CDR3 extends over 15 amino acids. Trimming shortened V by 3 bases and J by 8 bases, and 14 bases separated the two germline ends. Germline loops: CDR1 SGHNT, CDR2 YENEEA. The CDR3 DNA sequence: TGTGCCAGCAGCTTTGACACCTTAGGGGATTCACCCCTCCACTTT. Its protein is CASSFDTLGDSPLHF.

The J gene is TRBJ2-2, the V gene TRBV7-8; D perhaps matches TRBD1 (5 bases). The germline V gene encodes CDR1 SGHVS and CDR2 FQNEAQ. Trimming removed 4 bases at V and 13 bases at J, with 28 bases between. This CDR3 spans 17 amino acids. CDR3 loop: CASSSQAPAGNVLGLFF. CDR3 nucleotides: TGTGCCAGCAGCTCACAAGCCCCCGCAGGGAACGTATTGGGGCTGTTTTTT.

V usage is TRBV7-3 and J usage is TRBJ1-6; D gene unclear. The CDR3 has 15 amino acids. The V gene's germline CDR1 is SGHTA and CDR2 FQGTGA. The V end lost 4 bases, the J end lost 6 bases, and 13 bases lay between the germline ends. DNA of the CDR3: TGTGCCAGCAGCTCGGACGGCGGGTTTAATTCACCCCTCCACTTT. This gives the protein CASSSDGGFNSPLHF.